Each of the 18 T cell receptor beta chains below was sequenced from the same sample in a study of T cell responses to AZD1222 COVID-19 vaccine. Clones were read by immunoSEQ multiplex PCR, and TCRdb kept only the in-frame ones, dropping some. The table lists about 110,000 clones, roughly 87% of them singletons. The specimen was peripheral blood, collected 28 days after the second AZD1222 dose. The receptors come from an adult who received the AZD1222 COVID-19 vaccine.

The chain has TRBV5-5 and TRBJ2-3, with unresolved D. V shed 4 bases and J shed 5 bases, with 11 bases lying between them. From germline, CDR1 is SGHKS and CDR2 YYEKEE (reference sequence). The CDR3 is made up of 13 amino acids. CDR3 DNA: TGTGCCAGCAGCGTGATCTTAGGAGATACGCAGTATTTT. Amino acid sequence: CASSVILGDTQYF.

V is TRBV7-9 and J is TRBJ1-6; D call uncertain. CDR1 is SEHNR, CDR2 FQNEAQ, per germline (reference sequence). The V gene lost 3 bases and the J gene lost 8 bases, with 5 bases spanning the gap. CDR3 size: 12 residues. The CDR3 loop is CASSFSDSPLHF. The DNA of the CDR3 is TGTGCCAGCAGCTTCTCGGATTCACCCCTCCACTTT. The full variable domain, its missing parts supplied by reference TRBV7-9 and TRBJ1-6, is DTGVSQNPRHKITKRGQNVTFRCDPISEHNRLYWYRQTLGQGPEFLTYFQNEAQLEKSRLLSDRFSAERPKGSFSTLEIQRTEQGDSAMYLCASSFSDSPLHFGNGTRLTVT.

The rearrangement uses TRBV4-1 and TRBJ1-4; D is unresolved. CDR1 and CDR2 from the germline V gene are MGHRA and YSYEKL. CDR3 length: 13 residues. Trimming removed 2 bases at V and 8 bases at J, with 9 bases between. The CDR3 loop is CASSQSGGEKLFF. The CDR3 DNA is TGCGCCAGCAGCCAATCGGGTGGGGAAAAACTGTTTTTT.

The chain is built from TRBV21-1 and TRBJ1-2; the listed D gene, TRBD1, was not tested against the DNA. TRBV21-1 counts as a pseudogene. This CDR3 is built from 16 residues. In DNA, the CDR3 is TGTGCCAGCACCCCAGGGGGACAACAGGGATGCTATGGCTACACCTTC. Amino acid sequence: CASTPGGQQGCYGYTF.

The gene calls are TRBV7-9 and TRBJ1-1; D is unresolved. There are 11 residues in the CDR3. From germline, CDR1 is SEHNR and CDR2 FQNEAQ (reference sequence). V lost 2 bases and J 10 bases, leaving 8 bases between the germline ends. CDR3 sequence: CASSLSGIAFF. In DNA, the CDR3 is TGTGCCAGCAGCTTATCCGGTATAGCTTTCTTT. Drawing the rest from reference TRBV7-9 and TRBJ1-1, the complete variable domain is DTGVSQNPRHKITKRGQNVTFRCDPISEHNRLYWYRQTLGQGPEFLTYFQNEAQLEKSRLLSDRFSAERPKGSFSTLEIQRTEQGDSAMYLCASSLSGIAFFGQGTRLTVV.

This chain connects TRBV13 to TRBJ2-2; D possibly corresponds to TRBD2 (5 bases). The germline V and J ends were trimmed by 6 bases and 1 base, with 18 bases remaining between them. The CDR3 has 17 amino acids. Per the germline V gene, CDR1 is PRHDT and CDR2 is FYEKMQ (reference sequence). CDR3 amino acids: CASRAFLGRGNTGELFF. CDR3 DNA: TGTGCCAGCAGGGCCTTTTTGGGCCGGGGGAACACCGGGGAGCTGTTTTTT.

The CDR3 here is CASSFQNNQPQHF. The DNA for the CDR3 is TGTGCCAGCAGTTTTCAGAACAATCAGCCCCAGCATTTT. The J gene is TRBJ1-5, the V gene TRBV27, with D hard to call. The V gene's germline CDR1 is MNHEY and CDR2 SMNVEV (reference sequence). The CDR3 is made up of 13 amino acids. V shed 3 bases and J shed 3 bases, with 6 bases lying between them.

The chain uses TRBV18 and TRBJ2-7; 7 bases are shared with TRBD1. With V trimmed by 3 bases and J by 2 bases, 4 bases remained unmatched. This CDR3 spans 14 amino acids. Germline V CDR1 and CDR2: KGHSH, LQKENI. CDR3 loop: CASSPQGVAYEQYF. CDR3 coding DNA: TGTGCCAGCTCACCCCAGGGGGTGGCCTACGAGCAGTACTTC. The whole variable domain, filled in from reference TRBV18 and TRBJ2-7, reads NAGVMQNPRHLVRRRGQEARLRCSPMKGHSHVYWYRQLPEEGLKFMVYLQKENIIDESGMPKERFSAEFPKEGPSILRIQQVVRGDSAAYFCASSPQGVAYEQYFGPGTRLTVT.

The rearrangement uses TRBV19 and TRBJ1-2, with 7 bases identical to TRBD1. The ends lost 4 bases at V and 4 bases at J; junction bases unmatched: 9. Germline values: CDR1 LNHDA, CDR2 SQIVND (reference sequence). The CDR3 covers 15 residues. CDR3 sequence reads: CASSRGQLSSYGYTF. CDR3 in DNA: TGTGCCAGTAGTAGGGGACAGCTGTCCTCCTATGGCTACACCTTC.

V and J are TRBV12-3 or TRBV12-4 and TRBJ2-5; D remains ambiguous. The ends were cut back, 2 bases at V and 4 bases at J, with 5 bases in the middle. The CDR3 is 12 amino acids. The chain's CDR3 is CASSLLGETQYF. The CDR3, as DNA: TGTGCCAGCAGTTTACTAGGAGAGACCCAGTACTTC.

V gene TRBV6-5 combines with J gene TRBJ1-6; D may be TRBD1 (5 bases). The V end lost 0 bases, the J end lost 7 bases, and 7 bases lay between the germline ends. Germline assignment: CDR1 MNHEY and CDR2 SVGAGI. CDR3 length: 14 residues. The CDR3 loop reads CASSYSGRNSPLHF. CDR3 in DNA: TGTGCCAGCAGTTACTCGGGGCGGAATTCACCCCTCCACTTT.

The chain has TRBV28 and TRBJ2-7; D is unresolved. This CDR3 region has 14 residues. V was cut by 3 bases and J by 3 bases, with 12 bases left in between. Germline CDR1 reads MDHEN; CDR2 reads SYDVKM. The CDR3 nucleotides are TGTGCCAGCAGTTTGGTACAGACCCACTACGAGCAGTACTTC. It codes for CASSLVQTHYEQYF.

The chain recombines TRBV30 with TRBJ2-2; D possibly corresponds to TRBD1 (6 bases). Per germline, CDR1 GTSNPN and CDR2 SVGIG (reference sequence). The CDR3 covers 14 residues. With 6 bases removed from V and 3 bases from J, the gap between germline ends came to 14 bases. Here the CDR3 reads CACTTRGYTGELFF. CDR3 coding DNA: TGTGCCTGTACAACCAGGGGATACACCGGGGAGCTGTTTTTT.

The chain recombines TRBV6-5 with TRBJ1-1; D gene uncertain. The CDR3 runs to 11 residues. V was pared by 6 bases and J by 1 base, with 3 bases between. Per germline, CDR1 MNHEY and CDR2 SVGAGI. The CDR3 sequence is CASRANTEAFF. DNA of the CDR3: TGTGCCAGCAGAGCGAACACTGAAGCTTTCTTT.

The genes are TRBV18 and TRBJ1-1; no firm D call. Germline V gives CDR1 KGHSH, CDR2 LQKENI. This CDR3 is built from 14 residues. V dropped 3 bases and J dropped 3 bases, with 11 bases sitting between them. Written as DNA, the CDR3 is TGTGCCAGCTCACCTCCATCCCGTGACACTGAAGCTTTCTTT. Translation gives CASSPPSRDTEAFF.

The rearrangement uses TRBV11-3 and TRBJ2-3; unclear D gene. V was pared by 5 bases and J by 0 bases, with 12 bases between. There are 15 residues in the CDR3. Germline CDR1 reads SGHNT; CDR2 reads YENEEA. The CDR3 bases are TGTGCCAGCAGCGCGCTCCCATCTAGCACAGATACGCAGTATTTT. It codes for CASSALPSSTDTQYF.

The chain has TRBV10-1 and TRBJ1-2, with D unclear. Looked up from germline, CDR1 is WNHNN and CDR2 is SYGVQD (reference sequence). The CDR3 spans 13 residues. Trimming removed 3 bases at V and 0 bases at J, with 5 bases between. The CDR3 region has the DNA TGCGCCAGCAGTGAATCTGCTAACTATGGCTACACCTTC. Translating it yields CASSESANYGYTF.

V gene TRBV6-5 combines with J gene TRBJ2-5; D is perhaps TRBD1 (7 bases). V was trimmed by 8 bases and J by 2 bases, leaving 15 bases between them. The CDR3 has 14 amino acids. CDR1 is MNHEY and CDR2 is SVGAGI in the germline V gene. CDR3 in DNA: TGTGCCAGCTGCTCCCAGGGGGGACAAGAGACCCAGTACTTC. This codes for CASCSQGGQETQYF.